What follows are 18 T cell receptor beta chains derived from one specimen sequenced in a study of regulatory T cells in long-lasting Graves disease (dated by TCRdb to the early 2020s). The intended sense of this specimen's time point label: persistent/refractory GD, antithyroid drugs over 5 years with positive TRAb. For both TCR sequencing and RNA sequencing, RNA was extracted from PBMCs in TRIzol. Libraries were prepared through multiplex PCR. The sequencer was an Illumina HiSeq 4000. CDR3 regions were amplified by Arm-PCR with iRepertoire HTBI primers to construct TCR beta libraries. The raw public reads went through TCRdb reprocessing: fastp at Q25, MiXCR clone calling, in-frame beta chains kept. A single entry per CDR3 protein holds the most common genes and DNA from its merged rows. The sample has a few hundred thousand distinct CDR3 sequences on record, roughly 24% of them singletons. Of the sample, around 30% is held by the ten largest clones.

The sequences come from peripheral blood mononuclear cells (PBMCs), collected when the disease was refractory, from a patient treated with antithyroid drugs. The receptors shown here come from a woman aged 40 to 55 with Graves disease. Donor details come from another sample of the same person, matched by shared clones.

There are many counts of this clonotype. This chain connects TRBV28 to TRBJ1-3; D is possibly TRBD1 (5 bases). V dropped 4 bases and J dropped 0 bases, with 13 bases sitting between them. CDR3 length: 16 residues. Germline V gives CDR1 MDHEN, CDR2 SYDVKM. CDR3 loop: CASSSPDSFSGNTIYF. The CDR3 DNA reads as TGTGCCAGCAGTTCGCCCGACAGTTTCTCTGGAAACACCATATATTTT.

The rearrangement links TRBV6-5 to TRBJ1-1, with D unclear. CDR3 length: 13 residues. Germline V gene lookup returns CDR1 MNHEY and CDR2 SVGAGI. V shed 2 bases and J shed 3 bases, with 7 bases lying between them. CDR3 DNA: TGTGCCAGCAGTTACCAGATAGACACTGAAGCTTTCTTT. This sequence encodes CASSYQIDTEAFF.

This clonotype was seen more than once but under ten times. The CDR3: CSVDRATSSYNEQFF. DNA for the CDR3: TGCAGCGTTGACCGGGCTACAAGCTCCTACAATGAGCAGTTCTTC. The gene calls are TRBV29-1 and TRBJ2-1; no firm D call. Trimming stripped 3 bases from V and 0 bases from J, with 12 bases between. The CDR3 is 15 amino acids. In germline, CDR1 is SQVTM, CDR2 ANQGSEA.

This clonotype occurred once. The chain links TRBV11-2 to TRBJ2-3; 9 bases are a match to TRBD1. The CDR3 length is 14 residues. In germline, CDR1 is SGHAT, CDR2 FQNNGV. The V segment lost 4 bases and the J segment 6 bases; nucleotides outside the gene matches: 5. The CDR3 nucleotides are TGTGCCAGCAGCTCCCGGGACAGGGACGATACGCAGTATTTT. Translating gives CASSSRDRDDTQYF.

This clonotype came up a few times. The CDR3 protein is CASSQDYRVTEAFF. The CDR3 DNA reads as TGTGCCAGCAGCCAAGATTACCGGGTTACTGAAGCTTTCTTT. The rearrangement links TRBV3-1 to TRBJ1-1; D uncertain. Germline V gene lookup returns CDR1 LGHDT and CDR2 YNNKEL (reference sequence). V was clipped by 0 bases and J by 5 bases, with 10 bases between them. CDR3 length: 14 amino acids.

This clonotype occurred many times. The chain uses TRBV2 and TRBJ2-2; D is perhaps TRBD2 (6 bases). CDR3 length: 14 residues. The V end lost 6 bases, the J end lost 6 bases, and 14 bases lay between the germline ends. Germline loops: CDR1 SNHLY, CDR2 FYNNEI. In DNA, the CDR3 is TGTGCCAGCAGGTGGGACTCGCGCCCCGGGGAGCTGTTTTTT. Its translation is CASRWDSRPGELFF.

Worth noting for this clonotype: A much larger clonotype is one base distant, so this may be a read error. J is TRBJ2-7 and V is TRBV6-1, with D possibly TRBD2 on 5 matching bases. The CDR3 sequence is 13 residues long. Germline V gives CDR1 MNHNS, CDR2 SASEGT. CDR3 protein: CASASGNLYKQYF. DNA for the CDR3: TGTGCCAGCGCGTCGGGGAACCTCTACAAGCAGTACTTC.

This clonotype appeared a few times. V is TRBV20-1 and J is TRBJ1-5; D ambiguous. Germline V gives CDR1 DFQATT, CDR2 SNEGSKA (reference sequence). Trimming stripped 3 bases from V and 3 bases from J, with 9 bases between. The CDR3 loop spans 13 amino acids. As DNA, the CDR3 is TGCAGTGCTAGTGAAGGTTCCAATCAGCCCCAGCATTTT. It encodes CSASEGSNQPQHF.

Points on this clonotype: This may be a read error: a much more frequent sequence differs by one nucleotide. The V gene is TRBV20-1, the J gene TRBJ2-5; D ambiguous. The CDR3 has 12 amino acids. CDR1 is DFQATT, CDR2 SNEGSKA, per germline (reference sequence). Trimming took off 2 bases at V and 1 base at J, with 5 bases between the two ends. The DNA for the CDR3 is TGCAGTGCTAGACATTTCCAAGAGACCCAGTACTTC. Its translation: CSARHFQETQYF.

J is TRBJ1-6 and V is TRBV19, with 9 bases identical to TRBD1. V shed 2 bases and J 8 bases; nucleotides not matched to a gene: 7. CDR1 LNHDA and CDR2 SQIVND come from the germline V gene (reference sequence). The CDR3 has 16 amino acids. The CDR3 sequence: CASSITRTGADSPLHF. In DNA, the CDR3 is TGTGCCAGTAGTATAACCCGGACAGGGGCCGATTCACCCCTCCACTTT.

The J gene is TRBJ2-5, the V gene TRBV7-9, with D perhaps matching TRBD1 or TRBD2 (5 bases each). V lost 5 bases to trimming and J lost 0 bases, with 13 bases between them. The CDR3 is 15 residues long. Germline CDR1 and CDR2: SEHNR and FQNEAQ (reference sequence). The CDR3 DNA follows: TGTGCCAGCAGCCGACGGGGCAAGGACCAAGAGACCCAGTACTTC. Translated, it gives CASSRRGKDQETQYF. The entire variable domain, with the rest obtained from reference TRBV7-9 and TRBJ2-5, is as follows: DTGVSQNPRHKITKRGQNVTFRCDPISEHNRLYWYRQTLGQGPEFLTYFQNEAQLEKSRLLSDRFSAERPKGSFSTLEIQRTEQGDSAMYLCASSRRGKDQETQYFGPGTRLLVL.

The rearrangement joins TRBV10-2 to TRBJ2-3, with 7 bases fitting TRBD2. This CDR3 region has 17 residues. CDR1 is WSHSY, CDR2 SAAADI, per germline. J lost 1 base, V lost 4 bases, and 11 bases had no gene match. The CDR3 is CASSGGEGRFGTDTQYF. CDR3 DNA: TGCGCCAGCAGTGGAGGGGAGGGCCGTTTTGGCACAGATACGCAGTATTTT.

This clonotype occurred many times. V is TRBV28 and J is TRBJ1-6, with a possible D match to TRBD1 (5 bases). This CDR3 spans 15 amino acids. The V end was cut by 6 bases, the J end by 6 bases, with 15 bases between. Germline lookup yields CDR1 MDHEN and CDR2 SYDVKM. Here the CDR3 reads CASRLPRGGNSPLHF. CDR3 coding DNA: TGTGCCAGCAGACTACCCCGGGGGGGTAATTCACCCCTCCACTTT.

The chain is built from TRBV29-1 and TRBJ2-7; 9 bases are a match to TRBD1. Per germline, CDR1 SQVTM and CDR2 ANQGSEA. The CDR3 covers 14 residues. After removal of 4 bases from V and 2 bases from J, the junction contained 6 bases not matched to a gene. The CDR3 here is CSVGGTGKTYEQYF. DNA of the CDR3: TGCAGCGTTGGGGGGACAGGGAAGACCTACGAGCAGTACTTC.

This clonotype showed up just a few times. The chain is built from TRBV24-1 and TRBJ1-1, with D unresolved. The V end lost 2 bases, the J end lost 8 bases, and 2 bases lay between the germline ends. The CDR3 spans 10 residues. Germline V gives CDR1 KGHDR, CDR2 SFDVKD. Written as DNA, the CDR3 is TGTGCCACCAGTGATTGCGAAGCTTTCTTT. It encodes CATSDCEAFF.

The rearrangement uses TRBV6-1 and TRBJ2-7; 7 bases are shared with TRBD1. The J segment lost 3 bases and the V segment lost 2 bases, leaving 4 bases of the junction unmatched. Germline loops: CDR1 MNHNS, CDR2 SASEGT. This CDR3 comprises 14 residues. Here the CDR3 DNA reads TGTGCCAGCAGTGAACAAGGGGGCCTCTACGAGCAGTACTTC. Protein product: CASSEQGGLYEQYF.

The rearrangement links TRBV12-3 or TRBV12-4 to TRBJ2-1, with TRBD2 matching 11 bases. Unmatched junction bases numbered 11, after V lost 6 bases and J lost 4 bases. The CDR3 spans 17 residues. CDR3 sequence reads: CASSYKGLAVLYNEQFF. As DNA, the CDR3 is TGTGCCAGCAGCTACAAGGGACTAGCGGTTCTTTACAATGAGCAGTTCTTC.

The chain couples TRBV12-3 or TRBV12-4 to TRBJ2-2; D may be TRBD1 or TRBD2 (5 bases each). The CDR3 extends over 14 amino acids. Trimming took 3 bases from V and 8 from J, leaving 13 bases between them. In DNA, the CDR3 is TGTGCCAGCAGTTTTGGGGGAATGGAGGGGGAGCTGTTTTTT. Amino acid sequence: CASSFGGMEGELFF.